This T cell receptor (beta chain) was found in a study of blood T cell repertoires in COVID-19. The study recruited people aged roughly 18 to 100 years across roughly 25 US areas. In assigning cohorts, the study relied on participant-reported clinical history. Exposed enrollees had met someone with a PCR-confirmed or clinician-diagnosed COVID-19 case at some point within the 2 weeks before study entry. The CDR3 runs 13 residues. Germline CDR1 reads SGHNT; CDR2 reads YYREEE (reference sequence). V was clipped by 0 bases and J by 4 bases, with 8 bases between them. Sequencing used immunoSEQ multiplex PCR; TCRdb keeps in-frame clones, though not all of them. The sample lists some 300,000 clones; more than 90% were seen once.

The sample was PBMCs or T cells enriched from blood (not recorded which). This clonotype originated in a woman in her 30s who had been exposed to COVID-19. The gene calls are TRBV5-4 and TRBJ2-7; D may be TRBD2 (5 bases). The CDR3 nucleotides are TGTGCCAGCAGCTTGGCCCCGGGGTACGAGCAGTACTTC. It codes for CASSLAPGYEQYF.